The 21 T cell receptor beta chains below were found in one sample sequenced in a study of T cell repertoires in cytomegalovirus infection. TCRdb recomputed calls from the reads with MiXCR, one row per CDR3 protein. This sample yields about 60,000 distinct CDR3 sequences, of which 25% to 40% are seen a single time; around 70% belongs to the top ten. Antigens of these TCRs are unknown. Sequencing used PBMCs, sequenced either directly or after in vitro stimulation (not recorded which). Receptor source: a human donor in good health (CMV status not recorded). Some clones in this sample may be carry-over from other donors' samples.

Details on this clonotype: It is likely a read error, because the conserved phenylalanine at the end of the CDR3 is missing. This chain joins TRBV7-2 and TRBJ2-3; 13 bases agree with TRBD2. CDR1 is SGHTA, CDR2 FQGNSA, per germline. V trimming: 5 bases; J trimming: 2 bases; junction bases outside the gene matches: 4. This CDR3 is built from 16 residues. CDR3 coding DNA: TGTGCCAGCAGCGGGACTAGCGGGATATACACAGATACGCAGTATTCT. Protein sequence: CASSGTSGIYTDTQYS.

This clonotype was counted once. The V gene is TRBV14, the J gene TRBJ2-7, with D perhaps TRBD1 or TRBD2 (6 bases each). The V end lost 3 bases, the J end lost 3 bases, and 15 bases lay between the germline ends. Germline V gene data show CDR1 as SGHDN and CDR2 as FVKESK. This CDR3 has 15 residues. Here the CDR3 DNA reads TGTGCCAGCAGCCACTCCACAGGGACTCTCTACGAGCAGTACTTC. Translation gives CASSHSTGTLYEQYF.

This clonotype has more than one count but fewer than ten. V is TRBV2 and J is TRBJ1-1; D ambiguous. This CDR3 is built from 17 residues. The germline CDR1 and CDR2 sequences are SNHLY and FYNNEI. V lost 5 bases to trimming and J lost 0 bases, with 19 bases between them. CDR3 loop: CASSPPPPESMNTEAFF. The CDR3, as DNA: TGTGCCAGCAGTCCACCTCCCCCGGAGAGTATGAACACTGAAGCTTTCTTT.

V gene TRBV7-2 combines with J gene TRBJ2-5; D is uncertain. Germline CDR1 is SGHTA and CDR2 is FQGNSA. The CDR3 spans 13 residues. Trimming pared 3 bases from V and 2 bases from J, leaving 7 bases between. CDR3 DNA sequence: TGTGCCAGCAGCTTGACGCCTCAAGAGACCCAGTACTTC. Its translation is CASSLTPQETQYF.

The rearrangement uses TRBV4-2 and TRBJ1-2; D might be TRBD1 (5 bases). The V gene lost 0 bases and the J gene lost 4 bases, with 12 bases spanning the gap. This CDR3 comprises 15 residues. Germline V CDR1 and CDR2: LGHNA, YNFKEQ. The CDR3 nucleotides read TGTGCCAGCAGCCAAGAGGGGACCGGGGGCTATGGCTACACCTTC. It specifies CASSQEGTGGYGYTF.

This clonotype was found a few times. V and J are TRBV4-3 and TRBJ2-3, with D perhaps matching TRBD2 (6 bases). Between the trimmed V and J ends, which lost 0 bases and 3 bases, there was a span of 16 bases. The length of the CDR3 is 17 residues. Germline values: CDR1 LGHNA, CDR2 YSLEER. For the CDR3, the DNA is TGCGCCAGCAGCCAAGACCATAGCGGTGATCATACAGATACGCAGTATTTT. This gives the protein CASSQDHSGDHTDTQYF.

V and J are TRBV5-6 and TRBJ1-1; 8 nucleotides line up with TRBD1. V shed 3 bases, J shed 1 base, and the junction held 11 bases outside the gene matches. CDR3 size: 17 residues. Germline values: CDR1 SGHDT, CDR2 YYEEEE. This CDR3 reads CASSSSGGGWRNTEAFF. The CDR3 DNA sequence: TGTGCCAGCAGCTCCTCAGGGGGCGGTTGGCGGAACACTGAAGCTTTCTTT.

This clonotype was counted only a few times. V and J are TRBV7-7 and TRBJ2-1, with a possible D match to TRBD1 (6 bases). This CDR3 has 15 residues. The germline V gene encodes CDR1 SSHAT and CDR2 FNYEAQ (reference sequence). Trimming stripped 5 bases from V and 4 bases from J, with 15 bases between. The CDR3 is CASSPRPGVYNEQFF. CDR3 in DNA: TGTGCCAGCAGCCCCCGGCCAGGGGTTTACAATGAGCAGTTCTTC.

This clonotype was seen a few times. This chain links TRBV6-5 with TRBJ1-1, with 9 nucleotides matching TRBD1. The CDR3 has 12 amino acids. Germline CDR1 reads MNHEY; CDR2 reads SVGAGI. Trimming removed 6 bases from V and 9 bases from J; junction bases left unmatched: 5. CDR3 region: CASSLNRGQAFF. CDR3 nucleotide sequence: TGTGCCAGCAGCCTCAACAGGGGGCAAGCTTTCTTT.

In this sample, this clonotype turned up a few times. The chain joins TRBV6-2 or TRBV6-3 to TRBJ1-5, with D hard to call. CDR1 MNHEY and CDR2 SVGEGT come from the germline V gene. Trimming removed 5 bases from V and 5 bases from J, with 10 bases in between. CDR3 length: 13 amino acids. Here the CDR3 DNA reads TGTGCCAGCAGTACGGACGGTTATCAGCCCCAGCATTTT. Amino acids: CASSTDGYQPQHF.

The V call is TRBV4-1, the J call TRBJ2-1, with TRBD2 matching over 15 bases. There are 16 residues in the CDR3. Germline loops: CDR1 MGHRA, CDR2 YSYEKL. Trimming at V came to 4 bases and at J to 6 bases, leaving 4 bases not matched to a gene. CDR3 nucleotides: TGCGCCAGCAGCCCCCGGACTAGCGGGGGGGCCAATGAGCAGTTCTTC. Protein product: CASSPRTSGGANEQFF.

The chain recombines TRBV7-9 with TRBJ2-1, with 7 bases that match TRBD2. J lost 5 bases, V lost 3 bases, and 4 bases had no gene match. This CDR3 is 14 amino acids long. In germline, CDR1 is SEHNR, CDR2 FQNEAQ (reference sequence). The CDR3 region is CASSLLAGNNEQFF. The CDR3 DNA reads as TGTGCCAGCAGCTTGTTAGCGGGCAACAATGAGCAGTTCTTC.

CDR3 bases: TGTGCCAGCCACAGGGACAGTAACTATGGCTACACCTTC. It encodes CASHRDSNYGYTF. The chain combines TRBV2 with TRBJ1-2; 7 bases match TRBD1. The germline V gene encodes CDR1 SNHLY and CDR2 FYNNEI. Losses at the gene ends were 8 bases for V and 1 base for J; bases not matched to a gene: 4. The CDR3 spans 13 residues. The variable domain in full, completed from reference TRBV2 and TRBJ1-2, reads EPEVTQTPSHQVTQMGQEVILRCVPISNHLYFYWYRQILGQKVEFLVSFYNNEISEKSEIFDDQFSVERPDGSNFTLKIRSTKLEDSAMYFCASHRDSNYGYTFGSGTRLTVV.

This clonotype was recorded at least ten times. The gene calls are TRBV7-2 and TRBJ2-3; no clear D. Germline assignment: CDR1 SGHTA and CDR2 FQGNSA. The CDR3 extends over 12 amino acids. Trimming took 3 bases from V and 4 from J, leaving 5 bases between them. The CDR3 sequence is CASSFGPDTQYF. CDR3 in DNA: TGTGCCAGCAGCTTTGGCCCAGATACGCAGTATTTT.

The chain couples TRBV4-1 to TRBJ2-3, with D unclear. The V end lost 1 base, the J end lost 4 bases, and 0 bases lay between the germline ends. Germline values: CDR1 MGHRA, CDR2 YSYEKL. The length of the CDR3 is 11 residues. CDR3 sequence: CASSQADTQYF. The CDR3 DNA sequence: TGCGCCAGCAGCCAAGCAGATACGCAGTATTTT.

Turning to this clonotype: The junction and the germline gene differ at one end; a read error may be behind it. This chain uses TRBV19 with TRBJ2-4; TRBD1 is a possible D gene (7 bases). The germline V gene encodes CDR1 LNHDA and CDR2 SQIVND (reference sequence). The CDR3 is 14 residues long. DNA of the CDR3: TGTACCAGTAGTATTGGAGGGGGCAAGAACATTCAGTACTTC. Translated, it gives CTSSIGGGKNIQYF.

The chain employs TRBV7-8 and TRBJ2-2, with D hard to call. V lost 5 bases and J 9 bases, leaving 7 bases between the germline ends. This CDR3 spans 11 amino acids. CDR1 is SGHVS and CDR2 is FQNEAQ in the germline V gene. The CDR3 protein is CASSILRELFF. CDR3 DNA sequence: TGTGCCAGCAGCATCCTTCGGGAGCTGTTTTTT. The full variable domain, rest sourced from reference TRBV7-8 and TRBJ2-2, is GAGVSQSPRYKVAKRGQDVALRCDPISGHVSLFWYQQALGQGPEFLTYFQNEAQLDKSGLPSDRFFAERPEGSVSTLKIQRTQQEDSAVYLCASSILRELFFGEGSRLTVL.

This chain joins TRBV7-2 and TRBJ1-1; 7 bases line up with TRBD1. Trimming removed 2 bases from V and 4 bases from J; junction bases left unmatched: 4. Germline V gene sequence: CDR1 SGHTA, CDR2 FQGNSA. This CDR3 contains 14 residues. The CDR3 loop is CASSLRGLSTEAFF. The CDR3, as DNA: TGTGCCAGCAGCTTAAGGGGGCTTAGCACTGAAGCTTTCTTT.

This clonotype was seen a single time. The CDR3 is CSAFRVNNSPLHF. The CDR3 DNA reads TGCAGTGCTTTCCGAGTTAATAATTCACCCCTCCACTTT. The rearrangement links TRBV20-1 to TRBJ1-6; D is unclear. Trimming took off 5 bases at V and 5 bases at J, with 10 bases between the two ends. The CDR3 totals 13 residues. CDR1 is DFQATT and CDR2 is SNEGSKA in the germline V gene (reference sequence).

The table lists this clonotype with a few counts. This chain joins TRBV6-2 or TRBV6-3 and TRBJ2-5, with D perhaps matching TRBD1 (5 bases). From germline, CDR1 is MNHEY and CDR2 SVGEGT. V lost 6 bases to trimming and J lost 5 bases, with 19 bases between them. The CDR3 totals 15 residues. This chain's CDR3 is CASSLVTGFGETQYF. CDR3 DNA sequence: TGTGCCAGCAGCCTAGTAACAGGCTTCGGGGAGACCCAGTACTTC.

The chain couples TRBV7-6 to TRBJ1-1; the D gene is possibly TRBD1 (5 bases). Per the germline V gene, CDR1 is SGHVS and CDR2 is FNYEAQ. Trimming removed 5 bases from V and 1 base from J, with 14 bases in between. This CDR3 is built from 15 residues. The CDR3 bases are TGTGCCAGCAGCGACCCCCGACAGAAGAACACTGAAGCTTTCTTT. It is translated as CASSDPRQKNTEAFF.